The source of this T cell receptor beta chain is a study of OX40 agonist ivuxolimab in advanced cancers. Study summary: All patients had ivuxolimab intravenously every 2 weeks at 0.01 to 10 mg/kg. Allowance was made for prior anti-PD-1, anti-PD-L1 or anti-CTLA-4 therapy, and 35% to 40% had some.

This clone was seen just once. What it binds is unknown. Other DNA sequences in this sample translate to the same CDR3. Whole-study findings and limits: At doses 0.1 to 3.0 mg/kg, CD4+ and CD8+ clones expanded.

Method: immunoSEQ multiplex PCR; TCRdb's copy keeps in-frame clones and lacks some. The table records around 76,000 clones, 80% to 90% of them present only once. The material was CD4+ or CD8+ T cells sorted from blood, obtained in a trial of the OX40 agonist ivuxolimab. The TCR sequence derives from an adult with an advanced solid tumor such as melanoma, head and neck, liver or kidney cancer.

The CDR3 DNA reads as TGTGCCAGCTCACCGTCTAGCTACAATGAGCAGTTCTTC. It translates to CASSPSSYNEQFF. The chain is built from TRBV18 and TRBJ2-1; D unresolved. CDR1 and CDR2 from the germline V gene are KGHSH and LQKENI. The CDR3 runs 13 residues. Trimming removed 3 bases from V and 3 bases from J, with 6 bases in between.